One sample yielded the 24 T cell receptor beta chains listed below, sequenced in a study of post-analysis software for immune sequencing data. General study findings and limits: Compared with controls, patients had more of five TRBV segments, including TRBV5-6, TRBV5-1 and TRBV20-1.

Unique molecular identifiers tagged the TCR beta cDNA libraries. TCRdb reanalysed the PCR reads using MiXCR and keeps one entry per CDR3 protein. The sample lists hundreds of thousands of distinct CDR3 sequences, about 60% seen once, with 11% in the top ten. For these receptors, no antigen is known. Material: blood. These receptors came from a girl aged 2-10 years with multiple sclerosis.

The chain couples TRBV28 to TRBJ1-2; D is unclear. The CDR3 sequence is 14 residues long. Between the trimmed V and J ends, which lost 10 bases and 1 base, there was a span of 16 bases. Looked up from germline, CDR1 is MDHEN and CDR2 is SYDVKM. In DNA, the CDR3 is TGTGCCACCACACTTGACACGAGTAACTATGGCTACACCTTC. Translating it yields CATTLDTSNYGYTF.

The chain recombines TRBV5-1 with TRBJ1-5, with 9 bases lining up with TRBD1. V shed 4 bases and J 5 bases; nucleotides not matched to a gene: 13. Germline V gene data show CDR1 as SGHRS and CDR2 as YFSETQ. The CDR3 consists of 17 residues. CDR3 DNA sequence: TGCGCCAGCAGCCCCAATCCCCCGGGACAGGGATATCAGCCCCAGCATTTT. Its protein product is CASSPNPPGQGYQPQHF.

The rearrangement uses TRBV5-1 and TRBJ2-5; D possibly corresponds to TRBD1 (5 bases). Trimming stripped 4 bases from V and 2 bases from J, with 12 bases between. CDR1 is SGHRS and CDR2 is YFSETQ in the germline V gene. The CDR3 runs to 14 residues. The CDR3 protein is CASSDGPGQETQYF. The CDR3 coding sequence is TGCGCCAGCAGCGACGGACCAGGGCAAGAGACCCAGTACTTC.

The chain combines TRBV20-1 with TRBJ2-5; 10 bases fit TRBD1. The germline gives CDR1 DFQATT, CDR2 SNEGSKA (reference sequence). V lost 3 bases, J lost 5 bases, and 12 bases stayed unmatched. This CDR3 is built from 16 residues. The CDR3 spells CSASGSDRGREETQYF. DNA of the CDR3: TGCAGTGCTAGTGGGTCGGACAGGGGGAGGGAGGAGACCCAGTACTTC.

This clonotype occurred a few times. The V call is TRBV11-1, the J call TRBJ2-5; 13 nucleotides align to TRBD2. The CDR3 has 21 residues. After removal of 1 base from V and 2 bases from J, the junction contained 16 bases not matched to a gene. Per germline, CDR1 SGHAT and CDR2 FQDESV (reference sequence). The CDR3 loop reads CASSLEGTSGDVHSIQETQYF. CDR3 nucleotides: TGTGCCAGCAGCTTAGAGGGGACTAGCGGGGACGTTCACTCAATTCAAGAGACCCAGTACTTC.

The sample holds a few counts of this clonotype. This rearrangement joins TRBV6-5 to TRBJ2-1; D is uncertain. V lost 0 bases, J lost 4 bases, and 7 bases lay in between. CDR1 and CDR2 from the germline V gene are MNHEY and SVGAGI. CDR3 length: 14 residues. CDR3 sequence reads: CASSYSSPYNEQFF. The CDR3 DNA sequence: TGTGCCAGCAGTTACTCGTCACCATACAATGAGCAGTTCTTC.

In this sample, this clonotype turned up a few times. This chain joins TRBV5-1 and TRBJ2-5; D gene ambiguous. CDR3 length: 13 amino acids. Germline assignment: CDR1 SGHRS and CDR2 YFSETQ. The V end was cut by 0 bases, the J end by 4 bases, with 7 bases between. The CDR3 DNA reads as TGCGCCAGCAGCTTGGAGGACGCAGAGACCCAGTACTTC. It encodes CASSLEDAETQYF.

The gene calls are TRBV7-9 and TRBJ2-3, with D uncertain. The germline V gene has CDR1 SEHNR and CDR2 FQNEAQ (reference sequence). The CDR3 length is 12 residues. Trimming pared 0 bases from V and 10 bases from J, leaving 8 bases between. The CDR3 DNA is TGTGCCAGCAGCTTAGCGGTTGATGCGCAGTATTTT. Residues: CASSLAVDAQYF.

This sequence joins TRBV25-1 and TRBJ2-7; 12 bases agree with TRBD2. The CDR3 extends over 15 amino acids. V gave up 5 bases and J gave up 5 bases; unmatched junction bases: 7. From germline, CDR1 is MGHDK and CDR2 SYGVNS. CDR3 nucleotide sequence: TGTGCCAGCAGTTCCCCGACTAGCGGGAGCCACGAGCAGTACTTC. It specifies CASSSPTSGSHEQYF.

This clonotype was counted between two and nine times. This chain uses TRBV5-6 with TRBJ2-2; TRBD2 matches 7 bases. J was trimmed by 4 bases and V by 3 bases; bases with no gene match: 6. The CDR3 has 15 residues. The germline V gene has CDR1 SGHDT and CDR2 YYEEEE. CDR3 nucleotides: TGTGCCAGCAGCTGGGGACTACCTACCACCGGGGAGCTGTTTTTT. Its protein is CASSWGLPTTGELFF.

This chain links TRBV7-2 with TRBJ1-2; D not certain. V lost 5 bases and J 4 bases, leaving 11 bases between the germline ends. Per germline, CDR1 SGHTA and CDR2 FQGNSA. The CDR3 totals 13 residues. The CDR3 DNA reads TGTGCCAGCAGCCCTATCCCAGGCTATGGCTACACCTTC. It translates to CASSPIPGYGYTF.

This clonotype showed up just a few times. The chain carries TRBV20-1 and TRBJ2-1, with 13 bases identical to TRBD2. Per germline, CDR1 DFQATT and CDR2 SNEGSKA (reference sequence). This CDR3 spans 15 amino acids. V lost 3 bases, J lost 7 bases, and 6 bases stayed unmatched. CDR3 sequence reads: CSASFGTSGANEQFF. The CDR3 DNA reads TGCAGTGCTAGCTTTGGGACTAGCGGGGCGAATGAGCAGTTCTTC.

J is TRBJ2-1 and V is TRBV29-1; no clear D gene. The V gene's germline CDR1 is SQVTM and CDR2 ANQGSEA. The V gene lost 7 bases and the J gene lost 6 bases, with 10 bases spanning the gap. The CDR3 sequence is 11 residues long. CDR3 loop: CSGAAVNEQFF. The DNA for the CDR3 is TGCAGCGGGGCGGCGGTCAATGAGCAGTTCTTC.

The chain carries TRBV20-1 and TRBJ2-5, with D unclear. V was shortened by 6 bases and J by 2 bases, with 10 bases between the two germline ends. Germline CDR1 and CDR2: DFQATT and SNEGSKA (reference sequence). This CDR3 contains 12 residues. The CDR3 protein is CSASEGQETQYF. CDR3 nucleotides: TGCAGTGCCTCGGAAGGACAAGAGACCCAGTACTTC.

The rearrangement joins TRBV12-3 or TRBV12-4 to TRBJ2-1, with D maybe TRBD2 (6 bases). Trimming took off 8 bases at V and 6 bases at J, with 17 bases between the two ends. CDR3 length: 14 residues. The CDR3 loop reads CASAGRQHINEQFF. The CDR3 DNA sequence: TGTGCCAGCGCAGGGAGGCAGCATATCAATGAGCAGTTCTTC.

The chain carries TRBV7-9 and TRBJ2-3; 12 positions match TRBD2. CDR1 and CDR2 from the germline V gene are SEHNR and FQNEAQ (reference sequence). The CDR3 is 18 residues long. Unmatched junction bases numbered 13, after V lost 5 bases and J lost 4 bases. As DNA, the CDR3 is TGTGCCAGCAGCGCGTCCCCCCTAGCGGGGGGGCGAGCAGATACGCAGTATTTT. It specifies CASSASPLAGGRADTQYF. Variable domain in full (rest from reference TRBV7-9 and TRBJ2-3): DTGVSQNPRHKITKRGQNVTFRCDPISEHNRLYWYRQTLGQGPEFLTYFQNEAQLEKSRLLSDRFSAERPKGSFSTLEIQRTEQGDSAMYLCASSASPLAGGRADTQYFGPGTRLTVL.

V usage is TRBV29-1 and J usage is TRBJ2-3, with 8 bases identical to TRBD2. Germline V gives CDR1 SQVTM, CDR2 ANQGSEA. This CDR3 comprises 14 residues. With 6 bases clipped from V and 0 bases from J, the junction kept 5 bases outside the gene matches. Written as DNA, the CDR3 is TGCAGCGTCGTGACTAGCGCGAGCACAGATACGCAGTATTTT. This gives the protein CSVVTSASTDTQYF.

The sample holds a few counts of this clonotype. This CDR3 reads CSVETVNYGYTF. DNA for the CDR3: TGCAGCGTTGAGACAGTTAACTATGGCTACACCTTC. The chain joins TRBV29-1 to TRBJ1-2; maybe TRBD1 (5 bases). CDR1 is SQVTM, CDR2 ANQGSEA, per germline. The CDR3 loop spans 12 amino acids. V was shortened by 3 bases and J by 1 base, with 6 bases between the two germline ends.

This clonotype was counted a single time. The rearrangement uses TRBV4-3 and TRBJ1-1; the match to TRBD1 covers 9 bases. The trim removed 1 base at V and 4 bases at J, leaving 4 bases unmatched. This CDR3 contains 15 residues. Germline CDR1 is LGHNA and CDR2 is YSLEER. The CDR3 bases are TGCGCCAGCAGCCAAGGGACAGGGGTGGTCACTGAAGCTTTCTTT. It codes for CASSQGTGVVTEAFF.

The genes are TRBV6-2 or TRBV6-3 and TRBJ2-3; no clear D gene. CDR1 and CDR2 (germline): MNHEY, SVGEGT. Trimming removed 6 bases at V and 4 bases at J, with 23 bases between. The CDR3 totals 17 residues. CDR3 sequence (DNA): TGTGCCAGCAGCATGAGGCGTGGTCAGGTCTGGGCAGATACGCAGTATTTT. Translated, it gives CASSMRRGQVWADTQYF.

The V gene is TRBV12-3 or TRBV12-4, the J gene TRBJ2-5; 9 bases agree with TRBD1. The end of the DNA fits TRBJ2-7 better, so the J call may be wrong. The CDR3 length is 15 residues. The CDR3 spells CASSYRGHTTYEQYF. The CDR3, as DNA: TGTGCCAGCAGTTACAGGGGGCATACAACCTACGAGCAGTACTTC.

The chain is built from TRBV4-3 and TRBJ2-1, with 7 bases lining up with TRBD2. With 2 bases clipped from V and 6 bases from J, the junction kept 16 bases outside the gene matches. Germline values: CDR1 LGHNA, CDR2 YSLEER. This CDR3 has 18 amino acids. CDR3 bases: TGCGCCAGCAGCCAAAATCCGACGGGGGGACTACTCCTCAATGAGCAGTTCTTC. This codes for CASSQNPTGGLLLNEQFF.

This clonotype was seen more than once but under ten times. The chain employs TRBV20-1 and TRBJ2-7; 8 bases agree with TRBD2. In germline, CDR1 is DFQATT, CDR2 SNEGSKA (reference sequence). This CDR3 is 15 amino acids long. V was pared by 6 bases and J by 3 bases, with 13 bases of the junction left unmatched. CDR3 amino acids: CSAKRAVAGLYEQYF. In nucleotides, the CDR3 is TGCAGTGCAAAACGGGCGGTAGCGGGACTCTACGAGCAGTACTTC.

The chain carries TRBV29-1 and TRBJ1-5, with a possible D match to TRBD1 (6 bases). Germline loops: CDR1 SQVTM, CDR2 ANQGSEA. With 2 bases removed from V and 4 bases from J, the gap between germline ends came to 9 bases. The CDR3 is made up of 13 amino acids. This chain's CDR3 is CSVELDRNQPQHF. As DNA, the CDR3 is TGCAGCGTTGAACTGGACAGAAATCAGCCCCAGCATTTT.